This passage covers 30 T cell receptor beta chains from one sample sequenced in a study of regulatory T cells in long-lasting Graves disease (TCRdb year 2021). Library generation was performed with multiplex PCR. These reads were obtained on an Illumina HiSeq 4000. To build TCR beta libraries, CDR3 regions were amplified by Arm-PCR using iRepertoire HTBI primers. The public reads were run again by TCRdb, first through fastp at Q25 and then through MiXCR, and only productive beta chains were kept. Entries are consolidated by CDR3 protein sequence, retaining the most common genes and DNA. The sample data list about 470,000 distinct CDR3 sequences, and roughly 21% of these were observed just once. The top ten clones comprise 7% to 9% of the sample. The sample's time point, from its label and the paper: persistent/refractory GD, antithyroid drugs over 5 years with positive TRAb. For both TCR sequencing and RNA sequencing, RNA was extracted from PBMCs using TRIzol.

Sequences were derived from peripheral blood mononuclear cells (PBMCs), sampled when the disease was refractory, from a patient treated with antithyroid drugs. The source is a female donor with Graves disease.

This rearrangement joins TRBV5-6 to TRBJ2-7, with D possibly matching TRBD1 (6 bases). Trimming took off 3 bases at V and 0 bases at J, with 28 bases between the two ends. Germline V gene data show CDR1 as SGHDT and CDR2 as YYEEEE. This CDR3 spans 20 amino acids. The CDR3 protein is CASSWKTGDLSQYLSYEQYF. In DNA form, the CDR3 reads TGTGCCAGCAGCTGGAAGACAGGCGACCTCTCTCAATACCTCTCCTACGAGCAGTACTTC. Combining the CDR3 with reference TRBV5-6 and TRBJ2-7 gives the whole variable domain DAGVTQSPTHLIKTRGQQVTLRCSPKSGHDTVSWYQQALGQGPQFIFQYYEEEERQRGNFPDRFSGHQFPNYSSELNVNALLLGDSALYLCASSWKTGDLSQYLSYEQYFGPGTRLTVT.

The rearrangement joins TRBV28 to TRBJ2-1, with 9 bases that match TRBD2. This CDR3 is 19 amino acids long. Germline trimming cut 6 bases from V and 3 bases from J; bases unmatched to any gene: 18. Looked up from germline, CDR1 is MDHEN and CDR2 is SYDVKM. The chain's CDR3 is CASSDLIGEREARYNEQFF. As DNA, the CDR3 is TGTGCCAGCAGCGACCTAATTGGGGAGCGGGAGGCACGCTACAATGAGCAGTTCTTC.

The sample holds many counts of this clonotype. The chain joins TRBV12-3 or TRBV12-4 to TRBJ2-7; the D is unclear. The CDR3 contains 13 residues. V lost 5 bases and J lost 3, with 11 bases in between. DNA for the CDR3: TGTGCCAGCAGTATCCGGGCCCACTACGAGCAGTACTTC. It specifies CASSIRAHYEQYF.

The rearrangement links TRBV29-1 to TRBJ2-2, with D tentatively TRBD1 (6 bases). This CDR3 is 12 amino acids long. Germline assignment: CDR1 SQVTM and CDR2 ANQGSEA. The V gene lost 6 bases and the J gene lost 6 bases, with 11 bases spanning the gap. The CDR3 region is CSVQGSAGELFF. As DNA, the CDR3 is TGCAGCGTGCAGGGGTCGGCCGGGGAGCTGTTTTTT.

In nucleotides, the CDR3 is TGTGCCAGCAGCCAAATGGGCGAGAACACTGAAGCTTTCTTT. Protein: CASSQMGENTEAFF. The rearrangement links TRBV3-1 to TRBJ1-1, with no clear D. The CDR3 covers 14 residues. Germline CDR1 reads LGHDT; CDR2 reads YNNKEL (reference sequence). Trimming cost V 2 bases and J 1 base, with 8 bases left between them.

This clonotype has more than one count but fewer than ten. DNA for the CDR3: TGTGCCAGCAGAAAGGGGGGAAACTACGAGCAGTACTTC. Amino acid sequence: CASRKGGNYEQYF. The chain uses TRBV11-3 and TRBJ2-7; D is perhaps TRBD1 or TRBD2 (6 bases each). Trimming stripped 6 bases from V and 3 bases from J, with 12 bases between. The CDR3 contains 13 residues. Germline lookup yields CDR1 SGHNT and CDR2 YENEEA.

This clonotype was recorded many times. This chain connects TRBV12-3 or TRBV12-4 to TRBJ1-5, with 10 bases that match TRBD1. This CDR3 has 19 amino acids. V lost 3 bases and J lost 2; bases outside the gene matches: 13. Written as DNA, the CDR3 is TGTGCCAGCAGTTTTGAAGGCCAAGGGGGGACAGGGGGCAATCAGCCCCAGCATTTT. It is translated as CASSFEGQGGTGGNQPQHF.

This clonotype has more than one count but fewer than ten. J is TRBJ2-4 and V is TRBV6-2 or TRBV6-3; 10 positions match TRBD1. The CDR3 length is 19 residues. Germline CDR1 is MNHEY and CDR2 is SVGEGT. With 5 bases clipped from V and 4 bases from J, the junction kept 17 bases outside the gene matches. CDR3 sequence: CASSPWDRGEGLPKNIQYF. The CDR3 DNA sequence: TGTGCCAGCAGTCCCTGGGACAGGGGCGAGGGGTTGCCGAAAAACATTCAGTACTTC.

This rearrangement joins TRBV7-2 to TRBJ1-6, with 7 bases lining up with TRBD1. V trimming: 4 bases; J trimming: 13 bases; junction bases outside the gene matches: 7. The CDR3 length is 13 residues. Germline values: CDR1 SGHTA, CDR2 FQGNSA. Here the CDR3 DNA reads TGTGCCAGCAGCTCCGGACAGGCCTCTCCCCTCCACTTT. Translation gives CASSSGQASPLHF.

With respect to this clonotype: A much larger clone differs by one base, so this may be a read error. The chain recombines TRBV10-3 with TRBJ1-2; TRBD1 matches at 10 bases. CDR1 is ENHRY and CDR2 is SYGVKD in the germline V gene. The CDR3 is 16 residues long. In DNA, the CDR3 is TGTGCCACCAGTCCGGGACAGGGGAGGACCTCCTATGGCTACACCTTC. Protein: CATSPGQGRTSYGYTF.

This clonotype was seen a handful of times. V and J are TRBV30 and TRBJ2-2; 11 bases align to TRBD2. V lost 6 bases and J lost 1; bases outside the gene matches: 4. Germline V gives CDR1 GTSNPN, CDR2 SVGIG (reference sequence). The CDR3 loop spans 15 amino acids. CDR3 in amino acids: CACRLAGRNTGELFF. CDR3 DNA: TGTGCCTGCCGACTAGCGGGACGGAACACCGGGGAGCTGTTTTTT. Supplemented by reference TRBV30 and TRBJ2-2, the full variable domain reads SQTIHQWPATLVQPVGSPLSLECTVEGTSNPNLYWYRQAAGRGLQLLFYSVGIGQISSEVPQNLSASRPQDRQFILSSKKLLLSDSGFYLCACRLAGRNTGELFFGEGSRLTVL.

This clonotype was detected many times. The chain couples TRBV28 to TRBJ2-7; 7 positions agree with TRBD2. CDR1 MDHEN and CDR2 SYDVKM come from the germline V gene. J gave up 4 bases and V 6 bases, and 6 bases lay outside the gene matches. The CDR3 is 13 amino acids. CDR3: CASRLAEAYEQYF. The CDR3 DNA sequence: TGTGCCAGCAGGCTAGCGGAGGCATACGAGCAGTACTTC.

The chain carries TRBV5-5 and TRBJ2-7, with D possibly matching TRBD2 (5 bases). V was clipped by 3 bases and J by 4 bases, with 17 bases between them. The CDR3 sequence is 15 residues long. Germline values: CDR1 SGHKS, CDR2 YYEKEE (reference sequence). Here the CDR3 reads CASSSERGLQYEQYF. CDR3 in DNA: TGTGCCAGCAGCTCAGAACGGGGTCTGCAGTACGAGCAGTACTTC.

This clonotype turned up a few times. The chain uses TRBV28 and TRBJ2-2, with 12 bases fitting TRBD2. The CDR3 length is 19 residues. After removal of 5 bases from V and 5 bases from J, the junction contained 15 bases not matched to a gene. CDR1 is MDHEN and CDR2 is SYDVKM in the germline V gene. This CDR3 is CASSPRLAGVSPWTGELFF. The CDR3 DNA follows: TGTGCCAGCAGTCCTCGACTAGCGGGGGTTTCTCCTTGGACCGGGGAGCTGTTTTTT.

This clonotype was seen repeatedly, ten times or more. DNA of the CDR3: TGTGCCAGCAGTGAAATGTACGCTGAAGCTTTCTTT. It specifies CASSEMYAEAFF. The chain recombines TRBV2 with TRBJ1-1; unclear D gene. Per the germline V gene, CDR1 is SNHLY and CDR2 is FYNNEI. V gave up 2 bases and J gave up 6 bases, with 7 bases separating them. The CDR3 length is 12 residues. Using reference TRBV2 and TRBJ1-1 for the parts outside the CDR3, the full variable domain is EPEVTQTPSHQVTQMGQEVILRCVPISNHLYFYWYRQILGQKVEFLVSFYNNEISEKSEIFDDQFSVERPDGSNFTLKIRSTKLEDSAMYFCASSEMYAEAFFGQGTRLTVV.

There are a few counts of this clonotype. The chain recombines TRBV6-5 with TRBJ2-7, with a weak D call TRBD2 (5 bases). CDR1 and CDR2 (germline): MNHEY, SVGAGI. CDR3 size: 18 residues. V lost 0 bases and J 2 bases, leaving 20 bases between the germline ends. CDR3 amino acids: CASSYSTDFSRIPYEQYF. The CDR3 region has the DNA TGTGCCAGCAGTTACTCGACGGACTTTTCCCGAATCCCCTACGAGCAGTACTTC.

This clonotype has a handful of counts. The V gene is TRBV4-1, the J gene TRBJ1-1; 7 nucleotides agree with TRBD1. Germline V lookup: CDR1 MGHRA, CDR2 YSYEKL. The CDR3 extends over 15 amino acids. V was pared by 4 bases and J by 4 bases, with 9 bases of the junction left unmatched. This chain's CDR3 is CASSRGGVSLTEAFF. Written as DNA, the CDR3 is TGCGCCAGCAGCCGAGGGGGCGTGAGCCTCACTGAAGCTTTCTTT.

This chain joins TRBV15 and TRBJ2-7; TRBD2 aligns across 7 bases. Germline CDR1 is LNHNV and CDR2 is YYDKDF (reference sequence). Trimming removed 0 bases from V and 2 bases from J; junction bases left unmatched: 10. CDR3 size: 17 residues. CDR3 nucleotides: TGTGCCACCAGCAGAGATCTGAGCGGGGCTTTACCCTACGAGCAGTACTTC. Its translation: CATSRDLSGALPYEQYF.

This clonotype has a count of ten or more. J is TRBJ2-7 and V is TRBV6-1; TRBD1 might be the D (5 bases). V was clipped by 6 bases and J by 2 bases, with 14 bases between them. Germline V CDR1 and CDR2: MNHNS, SASEGT. This CDR3 is 14 amino acids long. The CDR3 sequence is CASRSQTGPYEQYF. In DNA, the CDR3 is TGTGCCAGCAGATCCCAAACAGGCCCCTACGAGCAGTACTTC.

The chain has TRBV18 and TRBJ2-1; a weak D match, TRBD2 (7 bases). The ends were cut back, 2 bases at V and 6 bases at J, with 11 bases in the middle. The CDR3 runs 14 residues. Germline V gene data show CDR1 as KGHSH and CDR2 as LQKENI. The CDR3 is CASSPVRGGNEQFF. The DNA for the CDR3 is TGTGCCAGCTCACCAGTTAGGGGGGGCAATGAGCAGTTCTTC.

This clonotype was counted a few times. V gene TRBV12-3 or TRBV12-4 combines with J gene TRBJ2-7; 8 bases are a match to TRBD2. With V trimmed by 8 bases and J by 0 bases, 9 bases remained unmatched. The CDR3 runs to 15 residues. In nucleotides, the CDR3 is TGTGCCAGCGCCTCCTCAAGCGGGAGCTCCTACGAGCAGTACTTC. This sequence encodes CASASSSGSSYEQYF.

About this clonotype itself: Given a much more abundant clone one base away, this may be a read error. DNA of the CDR3: TGCAGCCGCAGGGGGGGCGGTGGCTACACCTTC. It codes for CSRRGGGGYTF. This chain links TRBV20-1 with TRBJ1-2; 7 nucleotides match TRBD1. CDR3 length: 11 residues. The germline V gene encodes CDR1 DFQATT and CDR2 SNEGSKA (reference sequence).

Comments on this clonotype: This may stem from a read error, because a much larger clone lies one nucleotide away. The chain uses TRBV6-1 and TRBJ1-2; no clear D gene. The CDR3 is made up of 11 amino acids. V was cut by 6 bases and J by 4 bases, with 6 bases left in between. CDR1 is MNHNS, CDR2 SASEGT, per germline. CDR3 nucleotides: TGTGCCAGCAGGGCAGTCTATGGCTACACCTTC. Translation: CASRAVYGYTF.

Ten or more counts support this clonotype. The CDR3 sequence: CASSYRLTNTEAFF. The CDR3, as DNA: TGTGCCAGCAGTTATAGACTGACGAACACTGAAGCTTTCTTT. J is TRBJ1-1 and V is TRBV12-3 or TRBV12-4; D call uncertain. This CDR3 spans 14 amino acids. V lost 4 bases and J lost 1, with 10 bases in between.

This clonotype was found many times. CDR3 sequence reads: CSGASGRPEETQYF. CDR3 bases: TGCAGCGGGGCTAGCGGGAGACCAGAGGAGACCCAGTACTTC. The chain has TRBV29-1 and TRBJ2-5; 10 bases are a match to TRBD2. The CDR3 has 14 residues. V was pared by 7 bases and J by 5 bases, with 10 bases of the junction left unmatched. Germline V gene lookup returns CDR1 SQVTM and CDR2 ANQGSEA.

A single count supports this clonotype. The chain employs TRBV5-1 and TRBJ2-7, with 14 nucleotides matching TRBD2. Germline lookup yields CDR1 SGHRS and CDR2 YFSETQ. The CDR3 has 19 amino acids. J lost 2 bases, V lost 3 bases, and 13 bases had no gene match. As DNA, the CDR3 is TGCGCCAGCAGCTCGGGCTCGGGGACTAGCGGGAGCCTAGCCTACGAGCAGTACTTC. The encoded protein is CASSSGSGTSGSLAYEQYF.

This clonotype was seen many times. The chain recombines TRBV6-5 with TRBJ1-1, with TRBD1 identical over 9 bases. The CDR3 is made up of 16 amino acids. The trim removed 4 bases at V and 5 bases at J, leaving 11 bases unmatched. Germline-derived CDR1 and CDR2 are MNHEY and SVGAGI. The chain's CDR3 is CASSFTGGAIRTEAFF. For the CDR3, the DNA is TGTGCCAGCAGTTTCACAGGGGGCGCGATAAGAACTGAAGCTTTCTTT.

The chain combines TRBV7-9 with TRBJ2-7; 12 bases fit TRBD2. The CDR3 length is 16 residues. The V gene's germline CDR1 is SEHNR and CDR2 FQNEAQ (reference sequence). With 5 bases clipped from V and 3 bases from J, the junction kept 8 bases outside the gene matches. The CDR3 region is CASSIPTSGSSYEQYF. CDR3 DNA: TGTGCCAGCAGCATTCCGACTAGCGGGAGTAGCTACGAGCAGTACTTC.

This chain links TRBV2 with TRBJ1-1; 8 bases align to TRBD1. Germline lookup yields CDR1 SNHLY and CDR2 FYNNEI. V trimming: 6 bases; J trimming: 1 base; junction bases outside the gene matches: 7. The CDR3 has 15 residues. CDR3 region: CASSLQGVPNTEAFF. CDR3 DNA sequence: TGTGCCAGCAGCTTACAGGGGGTACCGAACACTGAAGCTTTCTTT.

The rearrangement uses TRBV20-1 and TRBJ2-7; TRBD2 matches at 8 bases. Germline assignment: CDR1 DFQATT and CDR2 SNEGSKA (reference sequence). The J segment lost 6 bases and the V segment lost 3 bases, leaving 7 bases of the junction unmatched. The CDR3 contains 13 residues. CDR3 residues: CSASSGLASEQYF. CDR3 in DNA: TGCAGTGCTAGTAGCGGACTAGCTTCCGAGCAGTACTTC.